This TCR beta chain was retrieved from a study of type 1 regulatory T cells. Study-level background: T-allo10 is an in vitro-generated, Tr1-enriched CD4 T cell product specific for alloantigen.

This clonotype was recorded many times. What it binds is unknown. Study-level results: Compared with non-Tr1 cells, Tr1 cells showed a narrower TCR repertoire.

Each CDR3 protein gets one entry after TCRdb re-called the reads with MiXCR. The table has tens of thousands of distinct CDR3 sequences, 12% seen once. Germline V gene data show CDR1 as SGHNT and CDR2 as YYREEE (reference sequence). The CDR3 has 13 residues. V lost 4 bases and J lost 4, with 11 bases in between. This clonotype was obtained from a human donor in good health. Sequencing was carried out using cultured non-Tr1 T cells, either the whole culture or a sorted T cell fraction (not recorded which). The rearrangement joins TRBV5-4 to TRBJ2-5; D possibly corresponds to TRBD1 (6 bases). Here the CDR3 DNA reads TGTGCCAGCAGCATTACAGGGCCAGAGACCCAGTACTTC. The encoded protein is CASSITGPETQYF.